This T cell receptor (beta chain) was found in a study of T cell repertoires in cytomegalovirus infection (dated by TCRdb to about 2019). Turning to the overall study: Recently identified HLA-C-restricted CMV epitopes, whose presentation resists viral immunomodulation, were targeted by peptide stimulations together with well-studied HLA-B-restricted epitopes. Donor HLA type was relevant to the analysis, as public TCR beta signatures indicated carriage of CMV infection together with the matching HLA type. What the study reported, not specific to this receptor: In the ex vivo response, HLA-C-restricted CMV-specific TCR beta clonotypes were dominant, and in two of eight donors the single most frequent clonotype came from this HLA-C-restricted group. Cumulative frequency of public TCR beta family members discriminated carriers of CMV infection plus the relevant HLA type in this cohort and an independent approximately 370-donor cohort.

This clonotype showed up just a few times. What this receptor recognizes is not known. No qualities accompany the bases; no much larger clone lies one base away. Inclusive of the bounding cysteine and phenylalanine, the CDR3 is 12 residues long. This entry keeps only the CDR3 DNA: 36 bases, framed from base 1. Germline trimming: 11 bases from V, 10 bases from J; junction bases outside gene matches: 12. Data came from an Illumina HiSeq 1500. The raw public data were reprocessed by TCRdb itself: fastp quality trimming at Q25, MiXCR clonotype calling, in-frame beta chains only. Each entry merges the rows of one CDR3 protein and shows their most common DNA and genes. The sample table lists 200,000 or so distinct CDR3 sequences, about 40% of them with a count of one. Clones ranked in the top ten supply approximately 59% of the sample. The treatment or condition label of this sample denotes: in vitro stimulation with specific CMV peptide epitopes to enrich CMV-specific T cells.

The sample here was CD8+ T cells from cultured PBMCs, taken from culture after CMV antigen stimulation. The sequence derives from a human donor in good health (CMV status not recorded). Some clones in this sample may be carry-over from other donors' samples. This chain joins TRBV12-3 or TRBV12-4 to TRBJ1-2; 8 middle bases align to TRBD1. Here is the DNA: TGTGCCTGCCGAACCGGACAGGGCGTCTACACCTTC. This codes for CACRTGQGVYTF.